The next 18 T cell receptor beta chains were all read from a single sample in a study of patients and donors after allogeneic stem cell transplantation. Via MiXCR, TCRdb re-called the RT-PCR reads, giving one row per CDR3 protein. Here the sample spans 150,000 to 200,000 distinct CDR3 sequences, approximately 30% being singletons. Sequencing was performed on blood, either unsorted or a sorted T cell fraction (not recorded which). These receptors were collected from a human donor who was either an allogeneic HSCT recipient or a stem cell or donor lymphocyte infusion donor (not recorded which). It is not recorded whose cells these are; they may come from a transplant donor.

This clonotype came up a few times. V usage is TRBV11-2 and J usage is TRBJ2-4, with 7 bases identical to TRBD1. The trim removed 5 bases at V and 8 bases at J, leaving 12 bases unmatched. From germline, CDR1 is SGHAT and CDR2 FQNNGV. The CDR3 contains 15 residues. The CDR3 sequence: CASSIIRGSEDIQYF. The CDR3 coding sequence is TGTGCCAGCAGCATAATCAGGGGGTCGGAGGACATTCAGTACTTC.

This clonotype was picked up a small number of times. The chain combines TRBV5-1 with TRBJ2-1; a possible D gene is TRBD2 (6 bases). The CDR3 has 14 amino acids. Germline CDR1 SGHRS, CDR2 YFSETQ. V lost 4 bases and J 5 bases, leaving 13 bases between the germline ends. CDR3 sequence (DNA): TGCGCCAGCAGCCTGACTAGGGTGAACAATGAGCAGTTCTTC. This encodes CASSLTRVNNEQFF. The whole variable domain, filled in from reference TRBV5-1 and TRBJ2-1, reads KAGVTQTPRYLIKTRGQQVTLSCSPISGHRSVSWYQQTPGQGLQFLFEYFSETQRNKGNFPGRFSGRQFSNSRSEMNVSTLELGDSALYLCASSLTRVNNEQFFGPGTRLTVL.

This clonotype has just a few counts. The CDR3 bases are TGTGCCAGCAGTTACTCCTACGACAATCCTTGGGACCCGAACACTGAAGCTTTCTTT. Its protein product is CASSYSYDNPWDPNTEAFF. The chain links TRBV6-5 to TRBJ1-1; TRBD1 might be the D (5 bases). The V end was cut by 0 bases, the J end by 1 base, with 21 bases between. The V gene's germline CDR1 is MNHEY and CDR2 SVGAGI. The CDR3 is 19 amino acids.

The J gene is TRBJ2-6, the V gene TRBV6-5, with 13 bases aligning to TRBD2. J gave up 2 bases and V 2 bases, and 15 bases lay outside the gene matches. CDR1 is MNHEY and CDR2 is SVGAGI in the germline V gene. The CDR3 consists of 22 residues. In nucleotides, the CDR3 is TGTGCCAGCAGTTACAAGATCCCGACTAGCGGGAGGTCCTGGACTGGGGCCAACGTCCTGACTTTC. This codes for CASSYKIPTSGRSWTGANVLTF.

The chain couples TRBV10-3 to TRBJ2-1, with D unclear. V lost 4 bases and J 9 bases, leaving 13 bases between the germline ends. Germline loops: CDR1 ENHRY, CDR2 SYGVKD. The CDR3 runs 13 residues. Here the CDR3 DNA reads TGTGCCATCAGTGGAGGTGGGATGGGTGAGCAGTTCTTC. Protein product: CAISGGGMGEQFF.

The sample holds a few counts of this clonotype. As DNA, the CDR3 is TGTGCCAGCAGTGGGGTGACGGACAGGGGGTTGAATGAGCAGTTCTTC. Residues: CASSGVTDRGLNEQFF. V and J are TRBV25-1 and TRBJ2-1; 10 bases agree with TRBD1. Germline assignment: CDR1 MGHDK and CDR2 SYGVNS. The J segment lost 7 bases and the V segment lost 4 bases, leaving 10 bases of the junction unmatched. This CDR3 has 16 residues.

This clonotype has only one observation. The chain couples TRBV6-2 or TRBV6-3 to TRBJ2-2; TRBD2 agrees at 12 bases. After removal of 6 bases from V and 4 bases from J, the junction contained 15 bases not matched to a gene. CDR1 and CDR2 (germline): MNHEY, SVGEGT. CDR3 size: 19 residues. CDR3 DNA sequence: TGTGCCAGCAGCCGACTCCGGATACTAGCGGGAGGAAGCACCGGGGAGCTGTTTTTT. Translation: CASSRLRILAGGSTGELFF.

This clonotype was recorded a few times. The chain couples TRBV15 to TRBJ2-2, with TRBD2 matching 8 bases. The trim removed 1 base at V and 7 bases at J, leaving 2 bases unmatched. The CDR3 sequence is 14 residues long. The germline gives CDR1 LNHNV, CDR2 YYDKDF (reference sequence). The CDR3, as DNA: TGTGCCACCAGCAGAGGACTAGCGATCGGGGAGCTGTTTTTT. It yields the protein CATSRGLAIGELFF.

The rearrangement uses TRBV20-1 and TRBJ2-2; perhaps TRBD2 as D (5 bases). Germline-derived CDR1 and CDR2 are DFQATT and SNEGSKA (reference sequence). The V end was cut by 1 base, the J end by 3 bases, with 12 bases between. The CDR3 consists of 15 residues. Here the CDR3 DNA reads TGCAGTGCTAGAGCGGCTAGCACGTACACCGGGGAGCTGTTTTTT. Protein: CSARAASTYTGELFF.

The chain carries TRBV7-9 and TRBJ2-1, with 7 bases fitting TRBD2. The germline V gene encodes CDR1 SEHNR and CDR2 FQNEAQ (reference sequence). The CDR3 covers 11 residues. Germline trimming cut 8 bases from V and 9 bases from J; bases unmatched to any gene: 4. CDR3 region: CASPGGSEQFF. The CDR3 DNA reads TGTGCCAGCCCCGGGGGGTCTGAGCAGTTCTTC.

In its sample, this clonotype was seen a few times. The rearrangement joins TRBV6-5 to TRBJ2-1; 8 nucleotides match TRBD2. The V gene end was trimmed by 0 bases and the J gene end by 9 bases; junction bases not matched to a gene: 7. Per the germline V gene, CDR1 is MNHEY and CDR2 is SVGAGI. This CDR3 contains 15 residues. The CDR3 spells CASSYSMPSGSEQFF. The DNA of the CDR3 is TGTGCCAGCAGTTACTCGATGCCTAGCGGGTCTGAGCAGTTCTTC.

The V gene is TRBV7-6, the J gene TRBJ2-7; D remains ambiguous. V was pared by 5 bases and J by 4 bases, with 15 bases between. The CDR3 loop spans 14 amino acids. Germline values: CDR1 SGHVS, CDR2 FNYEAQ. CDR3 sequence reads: CASSADPSGYEQYF. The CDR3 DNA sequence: TGTGCCAGCAGCGCCGATCCTTCAGGTTACGAGCAGTACTTC.

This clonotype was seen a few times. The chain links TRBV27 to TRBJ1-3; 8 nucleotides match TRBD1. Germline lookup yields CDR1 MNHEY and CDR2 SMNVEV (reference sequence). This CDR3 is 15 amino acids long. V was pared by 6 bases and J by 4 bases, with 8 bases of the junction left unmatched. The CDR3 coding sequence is TGTGCCAGCAGAGATCGACAGGGGACAGGAAACACCATATATTTT. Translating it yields CASRDRQGTGNTIYF.

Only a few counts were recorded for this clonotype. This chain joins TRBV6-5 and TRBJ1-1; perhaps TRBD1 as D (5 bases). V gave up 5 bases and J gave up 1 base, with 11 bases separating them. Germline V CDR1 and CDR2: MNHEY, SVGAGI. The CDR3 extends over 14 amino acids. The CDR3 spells CASSRRDTNTEAFF. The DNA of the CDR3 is TGTGCCAGCAGTCGCAGGGATACGAACACTGAAGCTTTCTTT.

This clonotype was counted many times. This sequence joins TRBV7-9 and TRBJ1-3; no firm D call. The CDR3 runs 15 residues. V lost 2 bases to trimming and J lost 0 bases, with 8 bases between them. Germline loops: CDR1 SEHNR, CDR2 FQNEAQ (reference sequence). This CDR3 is CASSLSPSSGNTIYF. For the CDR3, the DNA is TGTGCCAGCAGCTTAAGTCCATCCTCTGGAAACACCATATATTTT.

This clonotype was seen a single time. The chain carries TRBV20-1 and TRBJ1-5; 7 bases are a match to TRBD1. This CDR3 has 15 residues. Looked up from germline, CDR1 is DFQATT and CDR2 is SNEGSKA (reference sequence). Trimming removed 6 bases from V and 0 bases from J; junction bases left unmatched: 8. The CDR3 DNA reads TGCAGTGCATCGCAGGGGGTGGCTAGCAATCAGCCCCAGCATTTT. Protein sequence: CSASQGVASNQPQHF.

The CDR3 region has the DNA TGCGCCAGCAGCTTGACATCAGCGAACACTGAAGCTTTCTTT. Translating gives CASSLTSANTEAFF. The chain couples TRBV5-1 to TRBJ1-1; D remains ambiguous. CDR1 is SGHRS and CDR2 is YFSETQ in the germline V gene. The CDR3 has 14 amino acids. Between the trimmed V and J ends, which lost 1 base and 1 base, there was a span of 8 bases. Combining the CDR3 with reference TRBV5-1 and TRBJ1-1 gives the whole variable domain KAGVTQTPRYLIKTRGQQVTLSCSPISGHRSVSWYQQTPGQGLQFLFEYFSETQRNKGNFPGRFSGRQFSNSRSEMNVSTLELGDSALYLCASSLTSANTEAFFGQGTRLTVV.

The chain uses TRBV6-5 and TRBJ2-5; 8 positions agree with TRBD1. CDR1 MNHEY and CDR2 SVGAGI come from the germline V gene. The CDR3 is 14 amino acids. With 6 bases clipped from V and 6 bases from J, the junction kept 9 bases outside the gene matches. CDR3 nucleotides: TGTGCCAGCAGCTACGGACAGGGTTTAAAGACCCAGTACTTC. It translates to CASSYGQGLKTQYF.